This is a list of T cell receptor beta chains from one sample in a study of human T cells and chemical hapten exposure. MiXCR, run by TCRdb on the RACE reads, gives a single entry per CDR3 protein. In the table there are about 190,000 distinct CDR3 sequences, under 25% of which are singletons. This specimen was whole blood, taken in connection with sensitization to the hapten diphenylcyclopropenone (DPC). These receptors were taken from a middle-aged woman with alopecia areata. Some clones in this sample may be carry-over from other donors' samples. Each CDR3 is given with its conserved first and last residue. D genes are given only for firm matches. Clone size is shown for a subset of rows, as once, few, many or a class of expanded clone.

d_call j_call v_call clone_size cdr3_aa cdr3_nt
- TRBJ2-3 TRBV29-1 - CSVRRGTSTDTQYF TGCAGCGTTCGAAGGGGGACCTCCACAGATACGCAGTATTTT
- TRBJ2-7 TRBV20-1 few CSASWTASDHEQYF TGCAGTGCTAGTTGGACTGCCTCGGACCACGAGCAGTACTTC
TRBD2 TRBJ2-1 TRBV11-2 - CASTFSPGLTYNEQFF TGTGCCAGCACCTTCTCTCCGGGACTAACGTACAATGAGCAGTTCTTC
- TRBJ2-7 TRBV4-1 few CASSGPTGTSLPAEQYF TGCGCCAGCAGCGGGCCGACCGGGACCTCCCTCCCGGCCGAGCAGTACTTC
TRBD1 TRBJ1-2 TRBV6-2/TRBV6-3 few CATDRGSYGYTF TGTGCCACGGACAGGGGGTCATATGGCTACACCTTC
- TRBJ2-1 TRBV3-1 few CASNSGLLTNEQFF TGTGCCAGCAACTCGGGTTTGTTGACCAATGAGCAGTTCTTC
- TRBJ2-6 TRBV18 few CASFHGYGANVLTF TGTGCCAGTTTTCACGGGTATGGGGCCAACGTCCTGACTTTC
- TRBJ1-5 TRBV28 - CASSLPDRQPQHF TGTGCCAGCAGTTTACCTGACAGGCAGCCCCAGCATTTT
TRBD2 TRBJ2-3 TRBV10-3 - CAINDGRAGDTQYF TGTGCCATCAATGACGGGAGGGCCGGGGATACGCAGTATTTT
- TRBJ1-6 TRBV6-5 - CASSPGSSLNSPLHF TGTGCCAGCAGCCCGGGCAGCAGTCTGAATTCACCCCTCCACTTT
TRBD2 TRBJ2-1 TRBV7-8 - CASSSTSGSVEQFF TGTGCCAGCAGCTCTACTAGCGGGAGCGTTGAGCAGTTCTTC
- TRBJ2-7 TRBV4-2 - CASSQVQGDTLGGNEQYF TGTGCCAGCAGCCAAGTTCAGGGGGACACCCTGGGAGGGAACGAGCAGTACTTC
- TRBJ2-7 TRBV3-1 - CASGQLSPYEQYF TGTGCCAGTGGACAGCTATCTCCCTACGAGCAGTACTTC
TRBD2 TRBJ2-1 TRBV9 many CASSVSPTAGGHVYNEQFF TGTGCCAGCAGCGTATCCCCTACCGCGGGAGGGCATGTCTACAATGAGCAGTTCTTC
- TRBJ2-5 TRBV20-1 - CSAMGPYQETQYF TGCAGTGCTATGGGACCGTACCAAGAGACCCAGTACTTC
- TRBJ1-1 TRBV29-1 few CSVGGVMNTEAFF TGCAGCGTTGGAGGAGTCATGAACACTGAAGCTTTCTTT
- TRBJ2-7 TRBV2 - CASRRTPSSYEQYF TGTGCCAGCAGAAGGACACCGAGCTCCTACGAGCAGTACTTC
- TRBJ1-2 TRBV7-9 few CASSQLGRYGYTF TGTGCCAGCAGCCAACTAGGACGGTATGGCTACACCTTC
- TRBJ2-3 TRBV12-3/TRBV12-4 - CASSLAQQMATDTQYF TGTGCCAGCAGTTTAGCGCAACAGATGGCAACAGATACGCAGTATTTT
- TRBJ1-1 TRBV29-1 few CSGGGTITEAFF TGCAGCGGGGGGGGGACGATTACTGAAGCTTTCTTT
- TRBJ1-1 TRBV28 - CASTRRLGGAFF TGTGCCAGCACGAGGCGGTTGGGTGGAGCTTTCTTT
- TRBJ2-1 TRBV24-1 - CATSDFEEGRGYNEQFF TGTGCCACCAGTGATTTTGAGGAAGGGAGAGGCTACAATGAGCAGTTCTTC
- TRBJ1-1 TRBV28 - CASGRPVRNTEAFF TGTGCCAGCGGGAGGCCAGTCCGGAACACTGAAGCTTTCTTT
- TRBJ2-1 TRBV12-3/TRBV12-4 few CASSPGLNEQFF TGTGCCAGCAGTCCTGGACTAAATGAGCAGTTCTTC
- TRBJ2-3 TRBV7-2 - CASSLAISDTQYF TGTGCCAGCAGCTTAGCGATATCAGATACGCAGTATTTT
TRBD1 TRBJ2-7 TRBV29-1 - CSVEDQDLRGGSPYEQYF TGCAGCGTTGAAGATCAAGACTTAAGAGGGGGCTCCCCCTACGAGCAGTACTTC
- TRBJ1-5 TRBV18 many CASSPTAPRNQPQHF TGTGCCAGCTCACCAACAGCCCCACGCAATCAGCCCCAGCATTTT
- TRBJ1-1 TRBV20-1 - CSATGTHGEAFF TGCAGTGCTACCGGTACTCATGGGGAAGCTTTCTTT
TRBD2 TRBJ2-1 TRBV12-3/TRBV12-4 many CASTGTSGRNNEQFF TGTGCCAGCACCGGGACTAGCGGGAGGAACAATGAGCAGTTCTTC
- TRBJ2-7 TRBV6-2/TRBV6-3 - CASYSGTASPYEQYF TGTGCCAGCTATTCCGGGACGGCCTCCCCCTACGAGCAGTACTTC
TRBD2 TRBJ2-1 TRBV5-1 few CASSLEASGAYNEQFF TGCGCCAGCAGCTTGGAGGCTAGCGGCGCCTACAATGAGCAGTTCTTC
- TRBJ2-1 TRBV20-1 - CSARVGGKGEQFF TGCAGTGCTAGGGTTGGAGGGAAGGGTGAGCAGTTCTTC
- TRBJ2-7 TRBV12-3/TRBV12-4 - CASSLGPAVQYF TGTGCCAGCAGTTTAGGGCCGGCCGTGCAGTACTTC
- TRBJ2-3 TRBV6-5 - CASSPAGGTDTQYF TGTGCCAGCAGTCCCGCCGGGGGCACAGATACGCAGTATTTT
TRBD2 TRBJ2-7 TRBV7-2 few CASSLVLANYEQYF TGTGCCAGCAGCTTAGTACTAGCGAACTACGAGCAGTACTTC
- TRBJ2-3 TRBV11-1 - CASSSRALGDTQYF TGTGCCAGCAGTTCACGGGCCTTGGGGGATACGCAGTATTTT
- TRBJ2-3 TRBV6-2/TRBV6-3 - CASSYGDTQYF TGTGCCAGCAGTTACGGGGATACGCAGTATTTT
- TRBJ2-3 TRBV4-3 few CASSQDRGNTDTQYF TGCGCCAGCAGCCAAGACAGGGGAAACACAGATACGCAGTATTTT
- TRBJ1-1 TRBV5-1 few CASSLGQRNTEAFF TGCGCCAGCAGCTTGGGACAGCGGAACACTGAAGCTTTCTTT
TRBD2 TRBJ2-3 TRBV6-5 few CASRVGEGTQYF TGTGCCAGCAGGGTGGGGGAGGGGACGCAGTATTTT
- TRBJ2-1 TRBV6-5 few CASRPPKGEQFF TGTGCCAGCAGACCCCCAAAAGGGGAGCAGTTCTTC